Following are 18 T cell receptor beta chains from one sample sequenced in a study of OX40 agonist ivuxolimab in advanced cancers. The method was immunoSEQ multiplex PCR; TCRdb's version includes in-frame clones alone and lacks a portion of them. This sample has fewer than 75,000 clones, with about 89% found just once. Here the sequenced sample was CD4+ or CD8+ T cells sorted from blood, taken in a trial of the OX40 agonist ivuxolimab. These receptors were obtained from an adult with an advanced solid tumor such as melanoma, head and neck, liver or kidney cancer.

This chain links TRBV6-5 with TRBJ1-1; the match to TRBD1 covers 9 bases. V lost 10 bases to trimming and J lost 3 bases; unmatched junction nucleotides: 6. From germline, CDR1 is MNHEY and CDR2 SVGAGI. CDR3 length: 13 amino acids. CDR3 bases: TGTGCCACCGTCAGACAGGGGGACACTGAAGCTTTCTTT. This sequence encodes CATVRQGDTEAFF.

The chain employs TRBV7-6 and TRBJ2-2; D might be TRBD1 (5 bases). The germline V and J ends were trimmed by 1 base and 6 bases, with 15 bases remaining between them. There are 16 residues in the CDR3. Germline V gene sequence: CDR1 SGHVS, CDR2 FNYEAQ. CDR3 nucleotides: TGTGCCAGCAGCTTAGTGCAGGGCCAGCAGCCCGGGGAGCTGTTTTTT. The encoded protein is CASSLVQGQQPGELFF.

The CDR3 DNA is TGCGCCAGCAGCTTGGACGGGACTAGCGGGACCACCGGGGAGCTGTTTTTT. It is translated as CASSLDGTSGTTGELFF. J is TRBJ2-2 and V is TRBV5-1, with 13 bases that match TRBD2. CDR3 length: 17 amino acids. The trim removed 0 bases at V and 4 bases at J, leaving 3 bases unmatched. Germline CDR1 SGHRS, CDR2 YFSETQ.

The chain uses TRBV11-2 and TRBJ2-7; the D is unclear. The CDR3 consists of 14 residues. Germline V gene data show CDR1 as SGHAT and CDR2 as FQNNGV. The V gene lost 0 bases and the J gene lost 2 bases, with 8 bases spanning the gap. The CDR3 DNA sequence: TGTGCCAGCAGCTTAGACCACCGGGCCTACGAGCAGTACTTC. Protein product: CASSLDHRAYEQYF. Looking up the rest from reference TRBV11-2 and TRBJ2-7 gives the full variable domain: EAGVAQSPRYKIIEKRQSVAFWCNPISGHATLYWYQQILGQGPKLLIQFQNNGVVDDSQLPKDRFSAERLKGVDSTLKIQPAKLEDSAVYLCASSLDHRAYEQYFGPGTRLTVT.

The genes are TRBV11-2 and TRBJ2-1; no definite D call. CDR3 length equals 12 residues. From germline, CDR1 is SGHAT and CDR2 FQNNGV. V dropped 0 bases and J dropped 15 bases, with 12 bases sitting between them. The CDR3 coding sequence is TGTGCCAGCAGCTTAGATGGGCGCGACCCGTTCTTC. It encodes CASSLDGRDPFF.

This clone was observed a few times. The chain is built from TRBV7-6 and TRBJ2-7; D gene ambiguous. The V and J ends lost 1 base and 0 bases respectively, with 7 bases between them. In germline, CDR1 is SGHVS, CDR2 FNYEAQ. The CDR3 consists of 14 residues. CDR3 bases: TGTGCCAGCAGCTTAGGTCTGAACTCCTACGAGCAGTACTTC. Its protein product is CASSLGLNSYEQYF.

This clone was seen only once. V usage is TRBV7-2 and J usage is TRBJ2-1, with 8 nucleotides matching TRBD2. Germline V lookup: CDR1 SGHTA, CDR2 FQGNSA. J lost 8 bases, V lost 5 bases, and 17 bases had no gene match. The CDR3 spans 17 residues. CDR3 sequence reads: CASSPNFLAGRGYEQFF. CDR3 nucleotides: TGTGCCAGCAGCCCCAATTTCCTAGCGGGCAGGGGTTATGAGCAGTTCTTC.

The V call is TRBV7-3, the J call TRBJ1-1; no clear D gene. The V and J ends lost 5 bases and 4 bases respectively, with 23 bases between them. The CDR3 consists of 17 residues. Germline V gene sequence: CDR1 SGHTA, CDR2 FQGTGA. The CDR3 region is CASSPNYGPGRATEAFF. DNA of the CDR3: TGTGCCAGCAGCCCAAATTATGGGCCAGGCAGAGCCACTGAAGCTTTCTTT.

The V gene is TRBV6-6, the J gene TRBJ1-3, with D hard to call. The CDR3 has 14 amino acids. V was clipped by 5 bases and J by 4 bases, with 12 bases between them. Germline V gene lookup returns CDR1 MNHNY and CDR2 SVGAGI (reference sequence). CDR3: CASSETGLGNTIYF. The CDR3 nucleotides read TGTGCCAGCAGTGAGACTGGGTTGGGAAACACCATATATTTT.

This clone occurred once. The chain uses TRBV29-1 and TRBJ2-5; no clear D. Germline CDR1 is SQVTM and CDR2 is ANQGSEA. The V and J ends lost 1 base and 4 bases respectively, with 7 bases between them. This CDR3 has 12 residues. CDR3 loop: CSVEGPTETQYF. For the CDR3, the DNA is TGCAGCGTTGAAGGGCCCACAGAGACCCAGTACTTC. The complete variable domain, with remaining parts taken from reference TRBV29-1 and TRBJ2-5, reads SAVISQKPSRDICQRGTSLTIQCQVDSQVTMMFWYRQQPGQSLTLIATANQGSEATYESGFVIDKFPISRPNLTFSTLTVSNMSPEDSSIYLCSVEGPTETQYFGPGTRLLVL.

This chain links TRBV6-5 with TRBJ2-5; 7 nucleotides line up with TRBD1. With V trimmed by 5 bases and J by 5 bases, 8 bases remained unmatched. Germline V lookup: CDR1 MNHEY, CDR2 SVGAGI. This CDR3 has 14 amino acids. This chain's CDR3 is CASSLQGLAETQYF. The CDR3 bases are TGTGCCAGCAGTCTACAGGGGCTGGCGGAGACCCAGTACTTC.

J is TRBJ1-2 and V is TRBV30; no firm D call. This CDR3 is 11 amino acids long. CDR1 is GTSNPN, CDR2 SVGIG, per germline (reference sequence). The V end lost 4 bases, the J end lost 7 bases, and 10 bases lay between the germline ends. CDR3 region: CAWNYYSGYTF. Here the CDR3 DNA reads TGTGCCTGGAATTATTACTCTGGCTACACCTTC.

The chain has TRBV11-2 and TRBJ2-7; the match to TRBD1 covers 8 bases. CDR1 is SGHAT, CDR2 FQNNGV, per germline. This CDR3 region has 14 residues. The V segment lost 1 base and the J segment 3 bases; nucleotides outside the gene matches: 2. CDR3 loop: CASSLGDRSYEQYF. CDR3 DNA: TGTGCCAGCAGCTTAGGGGACAGGAGCTACGAGCAGTACTTC.

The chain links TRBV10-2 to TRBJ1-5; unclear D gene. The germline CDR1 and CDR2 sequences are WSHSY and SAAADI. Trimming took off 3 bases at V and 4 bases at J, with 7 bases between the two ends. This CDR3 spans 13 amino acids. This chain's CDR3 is CASSDSKNQPQHF. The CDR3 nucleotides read TGCGCCAGCAGTGACAGTAAAAATCAGCCCCAGCATTTT.

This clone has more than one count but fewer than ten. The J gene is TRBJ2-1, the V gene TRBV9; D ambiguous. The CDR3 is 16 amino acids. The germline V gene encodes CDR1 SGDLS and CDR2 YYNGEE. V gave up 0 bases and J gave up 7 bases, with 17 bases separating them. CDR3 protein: CASSVGSPPSSNEQFF. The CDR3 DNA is TGTGCCAGCAGCGTAGGGAGTCCACCTTCATCAAATGAGCAGTTCTTC.

CDR3 in amino acids: CASSAYRGLNRNTEAFF. CDR3 nucleotide sequence: TGTGCCAGCAGCGCCTACAGGGGGCTGAATAGGAACACTGAAGCTTTCTTT. V gene TRBV28 combines with J gene TRBJ1-1; 9 bases align to TRBD1. The CDR3 consists of 17 residues. Looked up from germline, CDR1 is MDHEN and CDR2 is SYDVKM. V was clipped by 6 bases and J by 1 base; unmatched bases: 12.

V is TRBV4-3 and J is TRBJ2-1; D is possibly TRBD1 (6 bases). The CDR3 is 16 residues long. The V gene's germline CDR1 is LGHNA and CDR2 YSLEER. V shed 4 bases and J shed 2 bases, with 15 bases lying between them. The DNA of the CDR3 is TGCGCCAGCAGCCGCGACTCGGACAGAACCTACAATGAGCAGTTCTTC. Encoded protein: CASSRDSDRTYNEQFF.

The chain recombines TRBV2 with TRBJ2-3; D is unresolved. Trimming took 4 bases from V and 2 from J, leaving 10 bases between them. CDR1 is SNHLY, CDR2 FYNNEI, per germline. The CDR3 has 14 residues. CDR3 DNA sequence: TGTGCCAGCAGTGCTCGTGGGAACACAGATACGCAGTATTTT. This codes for CASSARGNTDTQYF.